This T cell receptor (beta chain) stems from a study of early T cells in non-severe SARS-CoV-2 infection. Across the whole study: Sequencing input comprised bulk RNA from unsorted whole blood; chain pairing was not available.

Unique molecular identifiers (one per individual cDNA molecule) were attached. Using its own MiXCR run on the 5' RACE reads, TCRdb lists one record per CDR3 protein. The sample consists of tens of thousands of distinct CDR3 sequences, 4% to 4.5% of them appearing once. General study findings and limits: Matching against VDJdb likely underestimated virus-specific expansions, favoring anti-spike CD8.

Trimming cost V 0 bases and J 4 bases, with 13 bases left between them. The CDR3 runs to 16 residues. The germline CDR1 and CDR2 sequences are LNHNV and YYDKDF (reference sequence). Many counts were recorded for this clonotype. The antigen remains unidentified. The chain employs TRBV15 and TRBJ2-1, with unresolved D. This clonotype originated in an adult who was a healthcare worker with PCR-confirmed SARS-CoV-2 infection or an uninfected control (not recorded which). The source material was whole blood. CDR3 sequence (DNA): TGTGCCACCAGCAGAGACGCCCAACCGCTATACAATGAGCAGTTCTTC. It translates to CATSRDAQPLYNEQFF.